This T cell receptor (beta chain) is from a study of CD8 T cells in ankylosing spondylitis. Generation of TCR beta libraries employed quantitative 5'-RACE incorporating molecular barcodes. TCRdb used MiXCR to reprocess the 5' RACE reads, holding one entry per CDR3 protein. Of roughly 700,000 distinct CDR3 sequences detected, under 20% appear once; the ten largest clones hold under 20%. Comment on this clonotype: Its antigen is currently unknown.

Germline-derived CDR1 and CDR2 are SGHTA and FQGTGA. The CDR3 is 16 residues long. With 5 bases clipped from V and 3 bases from J, the junction kept 10 bases outside the gene matches. Study results and caveats: Disease-linked clones proved CD8+ and comparatively uncommon in peripheral blood. The authors reported significant enrichment of disease-linked clones in matched ankylosing spondylitis synovial fluid. It appeared that ankylosing spondylitis blood was characterized by a TCR beta motif of roughly 8 highly homologous variants. Some motif variants were previously reported in reactive arthritis synovial fluid and blood.

This sequence was found in a male donor with ankylosing spondylitis. This chain connects TRBV7-3 to TRBJ1-2; 9 bases line up with TRBD1. Sequences were obtained from blood, either unsorted or a sorted T cell fraction (not recorded which). This chain's CDR3 is CASSPGGTGNDYGYTF. CDR3 bases: TGTGCCAGCAGCCCCGGGGGGACAGGGAACGACTATGGCTACACCTTC.